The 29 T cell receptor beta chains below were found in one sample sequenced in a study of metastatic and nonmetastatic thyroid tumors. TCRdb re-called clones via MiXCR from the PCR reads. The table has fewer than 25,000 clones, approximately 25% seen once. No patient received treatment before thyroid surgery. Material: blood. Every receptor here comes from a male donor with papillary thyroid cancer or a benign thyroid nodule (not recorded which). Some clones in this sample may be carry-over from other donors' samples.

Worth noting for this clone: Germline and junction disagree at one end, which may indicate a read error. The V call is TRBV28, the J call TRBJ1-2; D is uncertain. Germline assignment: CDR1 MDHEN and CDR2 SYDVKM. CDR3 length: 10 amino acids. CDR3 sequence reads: CARSFDGYTF. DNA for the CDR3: TGTGCCAGAAGTTTTGATGGATACACCTTC.

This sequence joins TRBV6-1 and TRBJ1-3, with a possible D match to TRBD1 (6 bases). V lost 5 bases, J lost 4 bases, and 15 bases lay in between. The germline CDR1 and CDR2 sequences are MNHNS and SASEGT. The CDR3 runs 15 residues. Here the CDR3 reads CASSMGQSRGNTIYF. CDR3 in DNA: TGTGCCAGCAGTATGGGACAAAGTCGGGGAAACACCATATATTTT.

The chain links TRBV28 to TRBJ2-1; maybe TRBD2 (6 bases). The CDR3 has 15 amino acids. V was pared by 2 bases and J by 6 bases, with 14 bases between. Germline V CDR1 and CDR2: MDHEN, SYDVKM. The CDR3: CASSLNGRGSNEQFF. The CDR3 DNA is TGTGCCAGCAGTTTAAACGGGAGAGGGTCCAATGAGCAGTTCTTC. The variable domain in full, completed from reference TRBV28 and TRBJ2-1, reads DVKVTQSSRYLVKRTGEKVFLECVQDMDHENMFWYRQDPGLGLRLIYFSYDVKMKEKGDIPEGYSVSREKKERFSLILESASTNQTSMYLCASSLNGRGSNEQFFGPGTRLTVL.

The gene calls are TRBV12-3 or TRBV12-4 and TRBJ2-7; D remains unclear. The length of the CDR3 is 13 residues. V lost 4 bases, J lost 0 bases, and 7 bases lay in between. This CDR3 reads CASSSWGSYEQYF. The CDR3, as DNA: TGTGCCAGCAGTTCCTGGGGCTCCTACGAGCAGTACTTC.

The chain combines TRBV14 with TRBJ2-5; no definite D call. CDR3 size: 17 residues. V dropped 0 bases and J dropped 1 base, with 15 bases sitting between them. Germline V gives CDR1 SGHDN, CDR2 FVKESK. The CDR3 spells CASSQDWSMGLQETQYF. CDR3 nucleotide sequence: TGTGCCAGCAGCCAAGATTGGTCAATGGGTCTCCAAGAGACCCAGTACTTC.

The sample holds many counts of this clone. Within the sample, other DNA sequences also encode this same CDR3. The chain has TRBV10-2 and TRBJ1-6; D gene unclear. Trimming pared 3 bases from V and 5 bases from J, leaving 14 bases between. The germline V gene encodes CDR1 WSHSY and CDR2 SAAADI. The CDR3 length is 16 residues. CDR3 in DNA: TGCGCCAGCAGTGACGGACTAGAGTTCCATAATTCACCCCTCCACTTT. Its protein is CASSDGLEFHNSPLHF.

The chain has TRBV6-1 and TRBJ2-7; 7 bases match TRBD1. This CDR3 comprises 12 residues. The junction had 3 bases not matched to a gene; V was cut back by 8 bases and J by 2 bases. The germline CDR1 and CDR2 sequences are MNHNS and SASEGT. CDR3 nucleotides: TGTGCCAGCCGGCAGGGGGCCTACGAGCAGTACTTC. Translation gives CASRQGAYEQYF.

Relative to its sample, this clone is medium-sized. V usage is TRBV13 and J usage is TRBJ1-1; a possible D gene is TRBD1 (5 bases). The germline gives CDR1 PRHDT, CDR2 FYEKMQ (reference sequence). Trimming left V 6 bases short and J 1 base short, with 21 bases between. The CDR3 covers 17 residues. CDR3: CASSGTGFSLPNTEAFF. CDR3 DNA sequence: TGTGCCAGCAGTGGAACAGGCTTTTCCCTACCGAACACTGAAGCTTTCTTT. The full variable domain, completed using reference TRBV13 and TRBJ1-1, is AAGVIQSPRHLIKEKRETATLKCYPIPRHDTVYWYQQGPGQDPQFLISFYEKMQSDKGSIPDRFSAQQFSDYHSELNMSSLELGDSALYFCASSGTGFSLPNTEAFFGQGTRLTVV.

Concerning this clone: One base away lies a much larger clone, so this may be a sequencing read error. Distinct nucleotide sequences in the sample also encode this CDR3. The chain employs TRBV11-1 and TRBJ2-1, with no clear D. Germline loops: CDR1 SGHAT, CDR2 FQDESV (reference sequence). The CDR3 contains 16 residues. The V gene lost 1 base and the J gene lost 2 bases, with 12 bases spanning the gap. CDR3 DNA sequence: TGTGCCAGCAGCTTAGAGGGTAGTGGAGCCTACAATGAGCAGTTCTTC. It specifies CASSLEGSGAYNEQFF.

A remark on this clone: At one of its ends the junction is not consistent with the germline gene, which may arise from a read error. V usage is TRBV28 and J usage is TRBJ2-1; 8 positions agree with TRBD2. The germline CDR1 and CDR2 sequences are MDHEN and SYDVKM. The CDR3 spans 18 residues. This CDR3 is CVSSLSLAVLKPYNEQFF. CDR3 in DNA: TGTGTCAGCAGTTTATCACTAGCGGTGTTGAAACCCTACAATGAGCAGTTCTTC. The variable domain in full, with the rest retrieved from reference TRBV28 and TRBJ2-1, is DVKVTQSSRYLVKRTGEKVFLECVQDMDHENMFWYRQDPGLGLRLIYFSYDVKMKEKGDIPEGYSVSREKKERFSLILESASTNQTSMYLCVSSLSLAVLKPYNEQFFGPGTRLTVL.

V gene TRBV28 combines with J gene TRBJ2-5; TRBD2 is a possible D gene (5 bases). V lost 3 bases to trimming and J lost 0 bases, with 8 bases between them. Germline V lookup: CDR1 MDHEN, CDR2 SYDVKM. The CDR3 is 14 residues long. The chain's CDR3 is CASSFPGNQETQYF. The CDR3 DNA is TGTGCCAGCAGTTTCCCCGGGAACCAAGAGACCCAGTACTTC. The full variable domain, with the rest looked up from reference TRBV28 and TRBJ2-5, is DVKVTQSSRYLVKRTGEKVFLECVQDMDHENMFWYRQDPGLGLRLIYFSYDVKMKEKGDIPEGYSVSREKKERFSLILESASTNQTSMYLCASSFPGNQETQYFGPGTRLLVL.

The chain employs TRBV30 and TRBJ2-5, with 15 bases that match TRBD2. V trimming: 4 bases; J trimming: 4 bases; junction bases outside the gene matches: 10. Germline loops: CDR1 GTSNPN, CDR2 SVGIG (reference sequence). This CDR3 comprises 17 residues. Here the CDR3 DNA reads TGTGCCTGGAATCCGGGACTAGCGGGGGGCCCGCGAGAGACCCAGTACTTC. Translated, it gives CAWNPGLAGGPRETQYF. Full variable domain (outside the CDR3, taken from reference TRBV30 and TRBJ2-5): SQTIHQWPATLVQPVGSPLSLECTVEGTSNPNLYWYRQAAGRGLQLLFYSVGIGQISSEVPQNLSASRPQDRQFILSSKKLLLSDSGFYLCAWNPGLAGGPRETQYFGPGTRLLVL.

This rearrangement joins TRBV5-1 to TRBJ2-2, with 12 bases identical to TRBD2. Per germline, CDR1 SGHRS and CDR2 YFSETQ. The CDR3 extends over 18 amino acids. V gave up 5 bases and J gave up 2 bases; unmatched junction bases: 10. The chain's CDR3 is CASSRASGLAGNTGELFF. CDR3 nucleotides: TGCGCCAGCAGTCGCGCAAGCGGACTAGCGGGAAACACCGGGGAGCTGTTTTTT.

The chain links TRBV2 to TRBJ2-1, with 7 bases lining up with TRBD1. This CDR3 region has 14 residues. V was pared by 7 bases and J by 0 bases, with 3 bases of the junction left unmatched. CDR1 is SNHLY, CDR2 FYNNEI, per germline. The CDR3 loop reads CASKTGSSYNEQFF. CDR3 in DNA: TGTGCCAGCAAGACAGGGAGCTCCTACAATGAGCAGTTCTTC.

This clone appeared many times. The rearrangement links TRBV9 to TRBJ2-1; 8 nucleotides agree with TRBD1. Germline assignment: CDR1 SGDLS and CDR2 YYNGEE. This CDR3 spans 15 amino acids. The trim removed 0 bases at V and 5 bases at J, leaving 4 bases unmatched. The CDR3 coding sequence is TGTGCCAGCAGCGTAGTCGGGACAGGTAACAATGAGCAGTTCTTC. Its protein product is CASSVVGTGNNEQFF.

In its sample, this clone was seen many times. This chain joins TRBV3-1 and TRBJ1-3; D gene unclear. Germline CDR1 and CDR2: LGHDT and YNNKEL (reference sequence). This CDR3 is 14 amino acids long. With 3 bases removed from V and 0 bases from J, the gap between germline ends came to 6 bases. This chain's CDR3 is CASSQTDSGNTIYF. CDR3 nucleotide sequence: TGTGCCAGCAGCCAGACTGACTCTGGAAACACCATATATTTT.

The CDR3 is CASSYVGGSTEAFF. CDR3 in DNA: TGTGCCAGCAGCTACGTGGGAGGGAGCACTGAAGCTTTCTTT. The chain combines TRBV27 with TRBJ1-1, with unresolved D. The V end was cut by 6 bases, the J end by 4 bases, with 15 bases between. Per the germline V gene, CDR1 is MNHEY and CDR2 is SMNVEV (reference sequence). This CDR3 has 14 amino acids.

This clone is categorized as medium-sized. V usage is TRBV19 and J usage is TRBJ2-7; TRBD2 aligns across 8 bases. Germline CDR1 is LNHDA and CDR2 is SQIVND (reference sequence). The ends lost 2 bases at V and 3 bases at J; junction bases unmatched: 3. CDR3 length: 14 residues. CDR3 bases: TGTGCCAGTAGTATAAAACTAGCGGTCTACGAGCAGTACTTC. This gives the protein CASSIKLAVYEQYF.

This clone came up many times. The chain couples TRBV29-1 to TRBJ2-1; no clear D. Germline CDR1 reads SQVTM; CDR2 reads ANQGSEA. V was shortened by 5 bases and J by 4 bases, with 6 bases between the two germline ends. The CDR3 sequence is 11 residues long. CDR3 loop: CSVNPYNEQFF. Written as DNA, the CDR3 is TGCAGCGTTAACCCTTACAATGAGCAGTTCTTC.

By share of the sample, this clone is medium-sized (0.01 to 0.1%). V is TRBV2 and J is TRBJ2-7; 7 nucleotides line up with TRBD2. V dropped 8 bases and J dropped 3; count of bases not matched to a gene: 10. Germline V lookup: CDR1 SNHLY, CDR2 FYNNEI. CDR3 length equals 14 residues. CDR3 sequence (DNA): TGTGCCAGCGGTGGGGAGGGCTCCCTCTACGAGCAGTACTTC. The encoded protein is CASGGEGSLYEQYF.

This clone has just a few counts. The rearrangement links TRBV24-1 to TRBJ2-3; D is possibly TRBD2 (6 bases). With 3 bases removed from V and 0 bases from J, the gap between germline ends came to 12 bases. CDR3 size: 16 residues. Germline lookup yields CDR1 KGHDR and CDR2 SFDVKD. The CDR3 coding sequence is TGTGCCACCAGTGATGAGGCTAGCGCTAGCACAGATACGCAGTATTTT. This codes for CATSDEASASTDTQYF.

The CDR3 coding sequence is TGTGCCAGCAGCTGGGAGGGAAATCAGCCCCAGCATTTT. Its translation: CASSWEGNQPQHF. V is TRBV5-6 and J is TRBJ1-5; D unresolved. This CDR3 has 13 residues. V was pared by 3 bases and J by 4 bases, with 8 bases between. Germline V gene sequence: CDR1 SGHDT, CDR2 YYEEEE.

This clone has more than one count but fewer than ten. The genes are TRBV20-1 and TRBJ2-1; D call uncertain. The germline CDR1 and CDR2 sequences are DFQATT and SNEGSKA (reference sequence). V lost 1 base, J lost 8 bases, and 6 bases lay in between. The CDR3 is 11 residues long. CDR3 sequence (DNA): TGCAGTGCTAGAGTGTTGTATGAGCAGTTCTTC. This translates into CSARVLYEQFF.

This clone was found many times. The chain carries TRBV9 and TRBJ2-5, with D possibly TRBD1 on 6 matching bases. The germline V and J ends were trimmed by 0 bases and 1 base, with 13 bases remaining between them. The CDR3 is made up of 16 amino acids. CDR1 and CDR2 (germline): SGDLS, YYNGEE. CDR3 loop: CASSVGGGLSQETQYF. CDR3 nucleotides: TGTGCCAGCAGCGTAGGAGGGGGATTAAGCCAAGAGACCCAGTACTTC.

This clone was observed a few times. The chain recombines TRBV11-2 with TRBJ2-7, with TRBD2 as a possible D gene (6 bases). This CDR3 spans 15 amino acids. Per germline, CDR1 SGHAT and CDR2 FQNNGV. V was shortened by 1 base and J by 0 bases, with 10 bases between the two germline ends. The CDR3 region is CASSLGFGGSYEQYF. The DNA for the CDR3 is TGTGCCAGCAGCTTAGGTTTCGGGGGCTCCTACGAGCAGTACTTC.

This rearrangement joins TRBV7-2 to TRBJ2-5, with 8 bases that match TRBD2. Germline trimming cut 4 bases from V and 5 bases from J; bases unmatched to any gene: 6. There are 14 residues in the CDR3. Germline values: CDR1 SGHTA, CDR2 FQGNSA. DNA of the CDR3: TGTGCCAGCAGCTACCAAGCGGGAGCTGAGACCCAGTACTTC. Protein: CASSYQAGAETQYF.

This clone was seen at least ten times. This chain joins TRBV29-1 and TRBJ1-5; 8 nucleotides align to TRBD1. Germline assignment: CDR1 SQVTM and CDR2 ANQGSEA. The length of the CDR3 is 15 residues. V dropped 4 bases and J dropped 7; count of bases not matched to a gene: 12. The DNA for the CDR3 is TGCAGCGTTGCGAGCGGGACAGGTCGAGGACAGCCCCAGCATTTT. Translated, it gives CSVASGTGRGQPQHF. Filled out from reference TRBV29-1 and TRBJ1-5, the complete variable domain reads SAVISQKPSRDICQRGTSLTIQCQVDSQVTMMFWYRQQPGQSLTLIATANQGSEATYESGFVIDKFPISRPNLTFSTLTVSNMSPEDSSIYLCSVASGTGRGQPQHFGDGTRLSIL.

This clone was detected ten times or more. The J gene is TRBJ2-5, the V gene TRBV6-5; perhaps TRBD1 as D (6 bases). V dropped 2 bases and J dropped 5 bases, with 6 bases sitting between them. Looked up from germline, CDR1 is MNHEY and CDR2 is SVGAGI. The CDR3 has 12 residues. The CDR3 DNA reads TGTGCCAGCAGTTACGACAGGGAGACCCAGTACTTC. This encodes CASSYDRETQYF.

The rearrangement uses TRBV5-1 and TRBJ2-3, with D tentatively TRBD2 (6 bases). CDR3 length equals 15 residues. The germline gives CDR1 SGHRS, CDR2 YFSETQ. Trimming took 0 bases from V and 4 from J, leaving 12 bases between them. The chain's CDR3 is CASSLGGLTADTQYF. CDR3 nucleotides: TGCGCCAGCAGCTTGGGGGGACTGACGGCAGATACGCAGTATTTT.